This TCR beta chain was obtained from a study of regulatory T cells in long-lasting Graves disease (dated by TCRdb to 2020 to 2023). In the study overall: Newly diagnosed Graves' disease patients had taken antithyroid drugs for less than 3 months. A total of some 35 samples underwent TCR sequencing, from about 13 patients with persistent Graves' disease and approximately 20 patients with newly diagnosed Graves' disease. This study used TCR sequencing and RNA sequencing of peripheral blood to compare persistent Graves' disease patients against newly diagnosed Graves' disease patients. The study took place in China and was registered as a clinical trial. What the research found in general, with its limitations: Lower TCR Shannon entropy and fewer highly expanded clones were observed in persistent Graves' disease patients than in newly diagnosed patients, which suggested clonal expansion. Peripheral blood alone was examined, since thyroid tissue, which constituted the primary lesion, could not be accessed. The authors noted that the small sample size was a limitation that may lower accuracy. More public clonotypes were shared among persistent patients (under 3,000) than among newly diagnosed patients (roughly 1,000). Sequencing and analysis were restricted to the TCR beta chain. TRBV28, TRBJ1-2 and TRBJ2-5 were preferentially used in persistent disease, while TRBV20-1 and TRBJ2-1 were favored in newly diagnosed disease.

CDR1 and CDR2 are read off the germline V gene as MNHEY and SVGEGT. Reading from cysteine to phenylalanine, the CDR3 counts 13 amino acids. The read is trimmed to its CDR3 DNA, 39 bases read in frame from base 1. Sample time point, as interpreted from the label and publication: newly diagnosed GD, antithyroid drugs for less than 3 months. For both TCR sequencing and RNA sequencing, RNA was extracted from PBMCs using TRIzol. The diagnosis of Graves' disease was made according to American Thyroid Association guidelines. Recruitment of patients was carried out at an endocrinology department in Xi'an, China. From each patient, 7.5 to 10 milliliters of peripheral blood was collected into an EDTA anticoagulant tube. Ficoll Paque Plus density gradient separation was used to isolate PBMCs, and no further T cell sorting was done. An Agilent 2100 Bioanalyzer and agarose gel were used to check RNA quality, and a NanoDrop 2000 was used to measure RNA concentration.

To prepare the library, multiplex PCR was applied. TCRdb records Illumina HiSeq 4000 as the sequencer. TCR beta libraries were built with iRepertoire HTBI primers and Arm-PCR amplification of CDR3 regions. PCR products were gel purified before sequencing. The source study handled its data this way. Gene usage analysis of CDR3 amino acid clonotypes used the 50 to 70 TRBV and 14 to 15 TRBJ segments found across samples. COPE and FqMerger were used to merge filtered high-quality paired reads into contigs. BLAST was used to align contigs to the IMGT TRBV, TRBD and TRBJ reference genes, and CDR3 was defined following IMGT. Any clonotype with a frequency above 0.1% was classified as a highly expanded clone. Shannon entropy was used to measure repertoire diversity, and the Gini coefficient was used to measure V-J evenness. Clonotypes shared by more than one individual were considered public. Through fastp at Q25 and MiXCR, TCRdb rebuilt clones from the public reads, retaining in-frame beta chains. All rows with the same CDR3 protein become a single entry with the most common DNA and genes. Here the V and J calls rest on TCRdb's processing, not on the authors' analysis. Present in this sample are 550,000 to 700,000 distinct CDR3 sequences, roughly a sixth of which were seen just once. Approximately 12% of the sample comes from the top ten.

There are a few counts of this clonotype. Its antigen is unknown. Its ends do not fully match the called genes, so a read error is possible. This same sample was also part of a study on T cells in Graves' hyperthyroidism and ophthalmopathy. As that second study puts it: Graves' hyperthyroidism was defined as stable when no progression to ophthalmopathy occurred over 18 months of follow-up. Hyperthyroidism patients were newly diagnosed, had a disease duration of under 2 months, and were aged 18 to 65 years. Patients with uncontrolled infections, other autoimmune diseases, pregnancy or lactation were excluded. Diagnoses relied on clinical symptoms, serum thyroxine and TRAb, thyroid ultrasound and orbital computed tomography. For the first round of RT-PCR on the TCR CDR3, the HTBI primer set was used together with the Qiagen OneStep RT-PCR kit. Most expanded thyroid clonotypes (frequency above 0.001) were also found in blood, which suggests that blood repertoires may mirror thyroid immune responses. A model built on a 13 V-J signature distinguished ophthalmopathy from stable hyperthyroidism, reaching around 88% sensitivity and about 81% specificity in cross-validation and 80%/75% in testing. In validation, the model predicted progression to ophthalmopathy a median of 6.5 months before onset, with over 55% sensitivity and about 72% specificity. To identify distinguishing TCR V-J signatures, a discovery cohort of about 100 patients was used, comprising some 43 with Graves' ophthalmopathy and 57 with stable Graves' hyperthyroidism. Whether ophthalmopathy could be predicted prospectively was tested in an independent validation cohort made up of under 20 hyperthyroidism patients plus 17 patients who later progressed to ophthalmopathy. The approximately 97 discovery patients were randomly divided into training and test sets at a 7:3 ratio. The study also compared thyroid tissue and blood T-cell repertoires from over 5 Graves' hyperthyroidism patients. Following sampling, methimazole starting at 30 mg daily was given to hyperthyroidism patients, and high-dose intravenous methylprednisolone was given to ophthalmopathy patients. The libraries were constructed in a second round of multiplex PCR and then size-selected and purified. Sequencing of the libraries was done on an Illumina HiSeq2000 using paired-end 100 bp reads. SOAPnuke was used to process the raw data, removing reads that contained adapters or uncalled bases, had a mean Phred below 15, or lacked an exact match to the constant primer or identifier. High-quality paired reads were merged using COPE v1.2.5, and each unique nucleotide sequence was defined as a clonotype. Clonotypes were aligned to IMGT TRBV, TRBD and TRBJ reference segments using MiTCR v1.1. The analysis included only V-J combinations with a frequency above 0.0001, which together covered around 99% of the repertoires. A TCS score was defined as the ratio between F50 (clonal expansion) and ExV (chaos), using BLOSUM62-based TCRdist between CDR3 peptides within each V-J. Welch's t-statistics and random forest reduced approximately 520 V-J features to about 12, which were used in a naive Bayes classifier (R e1071). Sample size was not statistically predetermined, and investigators were not blinded to group allocation. According to the paper, TCR Vbeta CDR3 sequencing was carried out on some 130 peripheral blood samples, which came from 40 to 45 ophthalmopathy, 70 to 80 hyperthyroidism and roughly 17 progressor patients.

The rearrangement joined TRBV6-2 or TRBV6-3 to TRBJ1-1, and possibly TRBD1, on 5 matching bases. The material sequenced was peripheral blood mononuclear cells (PBMCs), taken at new diagnosis, from a patient treated with antithyroid drugs. The clonotype was recovered from a man in his late teens or twenties with Graves disease. Donor details come from another sample of the same person, matched by shared clones. This receptor carries the CDR3 CAGSYGTITEAFF. In nucleotide form, the sequence is TGTGCCGGCAGTTACGGGACGATTACTGAAGCTTTCTTT.